A selection of T cell receptor beta chains follows, all from one sample in a study of blood T cell repertoires in COVID-19. This table comes from immunoSEQ multiplex PCR, and its TCRdb copy is limited to in-frame clones, with some not included. In the table there are under 40,000 clones, around nine tenths of which are singletons. Sequencing was performed on peripheral blood. The receptors here all came from a human donor in a cohort sampled during active COVID-19. Each CDR3 is given with its conserved first and last residue. The order of the fields is clone size, J gene, D gene, V gene, CDR3 protein, CDR3 DNA. The D gene is left open where the match is weak. The size entry is marked missing in some rows and otherwise reads once, few, many or a size class.

.,TRBJ2-7,TRBD1,TRBV7-6,CASTPGTGGYEQYF,TGTGCCAGCACCCCCGGGACAGGGGGCTACGAGCAGTACTTC
.,TRBJ2-4,TRBD2,TRBV5-4,CASSFGTSGNIQYF,TGTGCCAGCAGCTTCGGGACTAGCGGAAACATTCAGTACTTC
.,TRBJ2-7,.,TRBV6-1,CASSEGRSEQYF,TGTGCCAGCAGTGAAGGACGGAGCGAGCAGTACTTC
.,TRBJ1-5,.,TRBV29-1,CSVGGIFNQPQHF,TGCAGCGTGGGGGGGATATTCAATCAGCCCCAGCATTTT
.,TRBJ2-3,.,TRBV19,CASSIRQGPTREHTQYF,TGTGCCAGTAGTATACGGCAGGGGCCAACTAGGGAACATACGCAGTATTTT
.,TRBJ1-4,TRBD1,TRBV2,CASRVRDSGEKLFF,TGTGCCAGCAGGGTACGGGACAGTGGTGAAAAACTGTTTTTT
.,TRBJ1-2,.,TRBV5-1,CASSPRVASNYGYTF,TGCGCCAGCAGCCCCCGGGTCGCCTCTAACTATGGCTACACCTTC
.,TRBJ2-4,.,TRBV5-1,CASSFGGIAKNIQYF,TGCGCCAGCTCATTCGGGGGTATAGCCAAAAACATTCAGTACTTC
.,TRBJ2-1,TRBD1,TRBV5-1,CASSLGGQGLGWDEQFF,TGCGCCAGCAGCTTGGGGGGACAGGGCCTAGGATGGGATGAGCAGTTCTTC
.,TRBJ1-4,.,TRBV3-1/TRBV3-2,CASSYRQAPTNEKLFF,TGTGCCAGCAGTTATCGACAGGCTCCAACTAATGAAAAACTGTTTTTT
.,TRBJ1-3,.,TRBV5-1,CASSPRGSGNTIYF,TGCGCCAGCAGCCCAAGAGGCTCTGGAAACACCATATATTTT
.,TRBJ2-1,TRBD2,TRBV27,CASSFPGTSGRAREQFF,TGTGCCAGCAGTTTCCCCGGGACTAGCGGGAGGGCTCGAGAGCAGTTCTTC
.,TRBJ1-3,.,TRBV30,CAWSAGRSGNTIYF,TGTGCCTGGAGTGCAGGGCGCAGTGGAAACACCATATATTTT
.,TRBJ2-1,.,TRBV11-2,CASSKPTSQFF,TGTGCCAGCAGCAAACCGACATCCCAGTTCTTC
.,TRBJ2-7,.,TRBV19,CASTSSPGAQTYEQYF,TGTGCCAGTACTTCGTCACCGGGAGCTCAGACCTACGAGCAGTACTTC
.,TRBJ2-7,TRBD2,TRBV28,CASSPSSAGGPGEQYF,TGTGCCAGCAGTCCGTCTTCCGCGGGAGGGCCGGGTGAGCAGTACTTC
.,TRBJ1-1,TRBD1,TRBV7-2,CASSSQGARGTEAFF,TGTGCCAGCAGCTCACAGGGGGCGCGAGGCACTGAAGCTTTCTTT
once,TRBJ1-6,.,TRBV28,CASRRDSGRNSPLHF,TGTGCCAGCAGGAGGGACTCGGGAAGGAATTCACCCCTCCACTTT
once,TRBJ2-3,TRBD1,TRBV9,CASSTRRTGVTDTQYF,TGTGCCAGCAGCACGAGACGGACAGGGGTCACAGATACGCAGTATTTT
.,TRBJ2-3,TRBD2,TRBV6-4,CASSDLAGSDTQYF,TGTGCCAGCAGTGATTTAGCGGGTTCAGATACGCAGTATTTT
.,TRBJ2-1,TRBD2,TRBV6-5,CASSQTSGAYNEQFF,TGTGCCAGCAGTCAGACTAGCGGGGCCTACAATGAGCAGTTCTTC
once,TRBJ1-1,.,TRBV12-3/TRBV12-4,CASSFESGGAFF,TGTGCCAGCAGTTTTGAGTCCGGTGGTGCTTTCTTT
.,TRBJ1-1,.,TRBV11-2,CASSFTGMNTEAFF,TGTGCCAGCAGCTTTACGGGGATGAACACTGAAGCTTTCTTT
.,TRBJ1-1,TRBD1,TRBV10-2,CASRATGMNTEAFF,TGCGCCAGCAGGGCGACAGGGATGAACACTGAAGCTTTCTTT
once,TRBJ2-7,.,TRBV2,CASRQSSLFLYEQYF,TGTGCCAGCAGACAGAGCTCTCTATTCCTTTACGAGCAGTACTTC
few,TRBJ2-7,.,TRBV28,CASSLEVGSSYEQYF,TGTGCCAGCAGTTTAGAGGTCGGGAGCTCCTACGAGCAGTACTTC
.,TRBJ1-4,.,TRBV6-5,CASSSTGDVEKLFF,TGTGCCAGCAGTTCGACAGGCGATGTTGAAAAACTGTTTTTT
few,TRBJ2-2,TRBD1,TRBV11-3,CASGQGGTGELFF,TGTGCCAGCGGACAGGGTGGCACCGGGGAGCTGTTTTTT
.,TRBJ2-7,TRBD1,TRBV5-1,CASSWGTGLTYEQYF,TGCGCCAGCAGCTGGGGGACAGGCCTTACCTACGAGCAGTACTTC
.,TRBJ2-2,TRBD2,TRBV5-1,CASSFGGGTGELFF,TGCGCCAGCAGCTTCGGCGGGGGGACCGGGGAGCTGTTTTTT
.,TRBJ1-1,.,TRBV5-6,CASSFPKNTEAFF,TGTGCCAGCAGCTTTCCCAAGAACACTGAAGCTTTCTTT
.,TRBJ2-1,TRBD1,TRBV7-8,CASSTGTVSLQGEQFF,TGTGCCAGCAGCACGGGGACAGTGTCTTTACAGGGTGAGCAGTTCTTC
.,TRBJ2-7,.,TRBV29-1,CSVALLSRGNEQYF,TGCAGCGTTGCCCTTTTATCCCGGGGAAACGAGCAGTACTTC
.,TRBJ2-1,.,TRBV9,CASSVGGSSQGRNEQFF,TGTGCCAGCAGCGTAGGCGGTAGTTCCCAAGGTCGGAATGAGCAGTTCTTC
.,TRBJ1-6,TRBD1,TRBV28,CASSLPGQGGSPLHF,TGTGCCAGCAGCCTACCTGGACAGGGTGGGTCACCCCTCCACTTT
.,TRBJ2-7,.,TRBV4-1,CASSPQGTSYEQYF,TGCGCCAGCAGCCCCCAGGGGACCTCCTACGAGCAGTACTTC